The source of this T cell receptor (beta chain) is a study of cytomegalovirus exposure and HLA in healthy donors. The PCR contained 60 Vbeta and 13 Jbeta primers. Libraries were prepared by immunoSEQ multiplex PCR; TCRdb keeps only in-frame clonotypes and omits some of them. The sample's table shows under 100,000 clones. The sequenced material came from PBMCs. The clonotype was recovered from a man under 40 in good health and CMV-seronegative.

The DNA for the CDR3 is TGTGCCAGCAGTGACATGGCGGGGGGCTCTGAAGCTTTCTTT. Amino acid sequence: CASSDMAGGSEAFF. The chain links TRBV6-4 to TRBJ1-1, with D possibly TRBD1 on 6 matching bases. The CDR3 extends over 14 amino acids. The germline V gene has CDR1 MRHNA and CDR2 SNTAGT. V lost 2 bases, J lost 6 bases, and 13 bases lay in between.